This entry is about one T cell receptor (beta chain). These data originate in a study of blood T cell repertoires in COVID-19. The wider study: COVID-19 samples collected from the United States, Italy and Spain covered acute and convalescent phases. T cells, B-cell-depleted T cells, or PBMCs supplied cDNA or gDNA.

The CDR3 is 15 amino acids. The J segment lost 5 bases and the V segment lost 7 bases, leaving 6 bases of the junction unmatched. Germline V lookup: CDR1 LNHDA, CDR2 SQIVND (reference sequence). Authors' processing steps: It was from reference gene primer amplification that nucleated cell counts were estimated. TCRdb's table, derived via immunoSEQ multiplex PCR, lists solely in-frame clones and lacks some. The DNA gave D and trimming, while V, J and clone size come from that table. The sample holds some 13,000 clones, around 84% seen once. Material for sequencing was peripheral blood. This TCR was sampled from a man aged 50 or older with active COVID-19. The genes are TRBV19 and TRBJ2-5, with 14 nucleotides matching TRBD2. The CDR3 bases are TGTGCCAGTAAAGTGGGACTAGCGGGAGCGGAGACCCAGTACTTC. Its translation is CASKVGLAGAETQYF.